A single sample is the source of the 25 T cell receptor beta chains below, sequenced in a study of T cell changes during pregnancy in multiple sclerosis. Sequencing was performed with immunoSEQ multiplex PCR; in TCRdb, only in-frame clones are kept and a portion is missing. The data show 34,000 or so clones, 90% seen once. The sample consisted of CD8+ T cells from peripheral blood mononuclear cells, taken before pregnancy. These receptors all come from a female donor with multiple sclerosis, enrolled in a pregnancy study.

The chain uses TRBV7-9 and TRBJ2-7, with 9 bases matching TRBD1. V lost 4 bases, J lost 3 bases, and 7 bases stayed unmatched. Germline CDR1 and CDR2: SEHNR and FQNEAQ (reference sequence). The CDR3 covers 15 residues. For the CDR3, the DNA is TGTGCCAGCAGCTCCGACCGGGACAGGGACTACGAGCAGTACTTC. Its translation: CASSSDRDRDYEQYF. Full variable domain (missing parts from reference TRBV7-9 and TRBJ2-7): DTGVSQNPRHKITKRGQNVTFRCDPISEHNRLYWYRQTLGQGPEFLTYFQNEAQLEKSRLLSDRFSAERPKGSFSTLEIQRTEQGDSAMYLCASSSDRDRDYEQYFGPGTRLTVT.

The chain is built from TRBV25-1 and TRBJ2-7; D may be TRBD2 (6 bases). The CDR3 has 13 residues. Trimming stripped 8 bases from V and 7 bases from J, with 18 bases between. Germline CDR1 reads MGHDK; CDR2 reads SYGVNS. For the CDR3, the DNA is TGTGCCAGCTCCGGGACTTTTGCTGAAGAGCAGTACTTC. Protein product: CASSGTFAEEQYF.

The V call is TRBV5-8, the J call TRBJ2-7, with D perhaps TRBD2 (6 bases). V lost 4 bases to trimming and J lost 7 bases, with 18 bases between them. The CDR3 is 14 amino acids. CDR1 is SGHTS, CDR2 YDEGEE, per germline. CDR3 DNA sequence: TGTGCCAGCAGCATGTTAGCCGCCCGGGGGGAGCAGTACTTC. This encodes CASSMLAARGEQYF.

The chain recombines TRBV6-1 with TRBJ1-5; D unclear. Germline V gives CDR1 MNHNS, CDR2 SASEGT. V lost 6 bases and J lost 2, with 11 bases in between. CDR3 length: 14 amino acids. CDR3 region: CASRDGRGNQPQHF. CDR3 nucleotides: TGTGCCAGCAGAGACGGGAGGGGCAATCAGCCCCAGCATTTT.

The chain is built from TRBV29-1 and TRBJ2-5; D unresolved. Per the germline V gene, CDR1 is SQVTM and CDR2 is ANQGSEA. V lost 4 bases and J lost 4, with 10 bases in between. The CDR3 is 12 residues long. The CDR3 region is CSVARRGETQYF. The CDR3 nucleotides are TGCAGCGTTGCTAGACGCGGAGAGACCCAGTACTTC.

The V call is TRBV6-5, the J call TRBJ2-3; TRBD1 is a possible D gene (5 bases). The V gene's germline CDR1 is MNHEY and CDR2 SVGAGI. Trimming removed 10 bases from V and 0 bases from J, with 14 bases in between. This CDR3 contains 14 residues. This chain's CDR3 is CATALGQSTDTQYF. CDR3 coding DNA: TGTGCCACCGCTTTGGGGCAGAGCACAGATACGCAGTATTTT.

The V call is TRBV19, the J call TRBJ2-1; 9 positions agree with TRBD2. After removal of 5 bases from V and 4 bases from J, the junction contained 6 bases not matched to a gene. CDR1 and CDR2 (germline): LNHDA, SQIVND (reference sequence). The CDR3 runs to 15 residues. CDR3 nucleotide sequence: TGTGCCAGTAGTTTACGACTAGCGGTGTACAATGAGCAGTTCTTC. Protein product: CASSLRLAVYNEQFF. Full variable domain (rest looked up from reference TRBV19 and TRBJ2-1): DGGITQSPKYLFRKEGQNVTLSCEQNLNHDAMYWYRQDPGQGLRLIYYSQIVNDFQKGDIAEGYSVSREKKESFPLTVTSAQKNPTAFYLCASSLRLAVYNEQFFGPGTRLTVL.

V gene TRBV6-5 combines with J gene TRBJ2-7, with 7 bases that match TRBD1. The V segment lost 0 bases and the J segment 3 bases; nucleotides outside the gene matches: 5. Germline V gene data show CDR1 as MNHEY and CDR2 as SVGAGI. This CDR3 has 15 residues. The CDR3 protein is CASSYSRQGVYEQYF. In nucleotides, the CDR3 is TGTGCCAGCAGTTACTCAAGGCAGGGGGTCTACGAGCAGTACTTC.

The genes are TRBV7-9 and TRBJ1-4; D unclear. Germline V gives CDR1 SEHNR, CDR2 FQNEAQ (reference sequence). The CDR3 has 16 amino acids. The V end lost 5 bases, the J end lost 0 bases, and 13 bases lay between the germline ends. The CDR3 DNA is TGTGCCAGCAGCGCAGACGACTGGGCAACTAATGAAAAACTGTTTTTT. Its protein product is CASSADDWATNEKLFF.

The gene calls are TRBV7-9 and TRBJ1-2; the D gene is possibly TRBD1 (5 bases). Germline assignment: CDR1 SEHNR and CDR2 FQNEAQ (reference sequence). The CDR3 is 12 amino acids. The V end was cut by 2 bases, the J end by 8 bases, with 9 bases between. The CDR3 protein is CASSLRGFGYTF. CDR3 nucleotides: TGTGCCAGCAGCTTAAGGGGTTTCGGCTACACCTTC.

The V call is TRBV5-4, the J call TRBJ2-4, with a weak D call TRBD1 (6 bases). The V gene's germline CDR1 is SGHNT and CDR2 YYREEE (reference sequence). V gave up 4 bases and J gave up 9 bases, with 17 bases separating them. The CDR3 is made up of 14 amino acids. CDR3 protein: CASSPGVASFIQYF. In nucleotides, the CDR3 is TGTGCCAGCAGCCCAGGGGTCGCCAGCTTCATTCAGTACTTC.

CDR3 sequence reads: CASSDTGYSNQPQHF. The CDR3 DNA reads as TGTGCCAGCAGTGATACAGGGTATAGCAATCAGCCCCAGCATTTT. This chain joins TRBV2 and TRBJ1-5; possibly TRBD1 for D (6 bases). V lost 3 bases and J 0 bases, leaving 9 bases between the germline ends. Looked up from germline, CDR1 is SNHLY and CDR2 is FYNNEI. The CDR3 is made up of 15 amino acids.

This rearrangement joins TRBV6-6 to TRBJ2-2, with D perhaps matching TRBD1 (6 bases). Germline V gene lookup returns CDR1 MNHNY and CDR2 SVGAGI (reference sequence). The CDR3 extends over 15 amino acids. Trimming cost V 5 bases and J 5 bases, with 15 bases left between them. The CDR3 protein is CASSKTGVFTGELFF. The CDR3 region has the DNA TGTGCCAGCAGTAAGACAGGTGTTTTTACCGGGGAGCTGTTTTTT.

The gene calls are TRBV7-6 and TRBJ1-1; D may be TRBD1 (5 bases). Germline loops: CDR1 SGHVS, CDR2 FNYEAQ. This CDR3 is built from 11 residues. Trimming took 5 bases from V and 11 from J, leaving 12 bases between them. The CDR3 reads CASSPGFEAFF. CDR3 nucleotides: TGTGCCAGCAGCCCAGGGTTTGAGGCTTTCTTT.

The chain joins TRBV7-8 to TRBJ1-2; D remains ambiguous. V lost 0 bases and J lost 4, with 6 bases in between. Germline V gene lookup returns CDR1 SGHVS and CDR2 FQNEAQ. The CDR3 runs 13 residues. The CDR3 coding sequence is TGTGCCAGCAGCTTAGCGGCAGGCTATGGCTACACCTTC. It translates to CASSLAAGYGYTF.

The chain is built from TRBV13 and TRBJ1-2, with 7 positions matching TRBD1. Germline V gene sequence: CDR1 PRHDT, CDR2 FYEKMQ (reference sequence). Trimming cost V 5 bases and J 8 bases; bases outside gene matches: 17. This CDR3 is built from 16 residues. Here the CDR3 reads CASSNRGGYNTGGYTF. The CDR3 nucleotides are TGTGCCAGCAGCAACAGGGGCGGGTACAATACAGGGGGCTACACCTTC. Full variable domain (outside the CDR3, taken from reference TRBV13 and TRBJ1-2): AAGVIQSPRHLIKEKRETATLKCYPIPRHDTVYWYQQGPGQDPQFLISFYEKMQSDKGSIPDRFSAQQFSDYHSELNMSSLELGDSALYFCASSNRGGYNTGGYTFGSGTRLTVV.

The rearrangement uses TRBV19 and TRBJ2-7; 7 positions agree with TRBD2. The V gene's germline CDR1 is LNHDA and CDR2 SQIVND (reference sequence). V lost 1 base to trimming and J lost 2 bases; unmatched junction nucleotides: 5. The CDR3 has 15 amino acids. Here the CDR3 DNA reads TGTGCCAGTAGTATAGGCGGGAGCGCGACCTACGAGCAGTACTTC. This encodes CASSIGGSATYEQYF.

CDR3 sequence: CASSEAVQRDSPLHF. CDR3 nucleotide sequence: TGTGCCAGCAGTGAAGCAGTCCAACGAGATTCACCCCTCCACTTT. The rearrangement links TRBV6-1 to TRBJ1-6; no definite D call. The V end was cut by 0 bases, the J end by 8 bases, with 11 bases between. Germline CDR1 reads MNHNS; CDR2 reads SASEGT. CDR3 size: 15 residues.

V usage is TRBV7-8 and J usage is TRBJ1-4; unclear D gene. V lost 3 bases and J lost 2, with 4 bases in between. Germline assignment: CDR1 SGHVS and CDR2 FQNEAQ. The CDR3 is made up of 13 amino acids. As DNA, the CDR3 is TGTGCCAGCAGCTTGCGCACTAATGAAAAACTGTTTTTT. This translates into CASSLRTNEKLFF.

J is TRBJ2-1 and V is TRBV12-5; D is possibly TRBD2 (5 bases). The CDR3 contains 14 residues. Germline V gives CDR1 LGHNT, CDR2 FRNRAP. Trimming stripped 3 bases from V and 2 bases from J, with 8 bases between. The CDR3 coding sequence is TGTGCTAGTGGTTTTGAGGGAACCTACAATGAGCAGTTCTTC. It codes for CASGFEGTYNEQFF.

V gene TRBV2 combines with J gene TRBJ1-2, with 11 nucleotides matching TRBD1. Trimming removed 6 bases from V and 2 bases from J; junction bases left unmatched: 5. The germline V gene has CDR1 SNHLY and CDR2 FYNNEI. The CDR3 consists of 15 residues. The CDR3 nucleotides are TGTGCCAGCAGGCCCGGGACAGGGGGGAACTATGGCTACACCTTC. Translation gives CASRPGTGGNYGYTF.

This clone has a single count. The chain uses TRBV27 and TRBJ1-5; D might be TRBD1 (6 bases). Germline assignment: CDR1 MNHEY and CDR2 SMNVEV (reference sequence). Trimming left V 5 bases short and J 2 bases short, with 10 bases between. The CDR3 consists of 14 residues. CDR3 nucleotides: TGTGCCAGCAGTCCGTACAGGGGCAATCAGCCCCAGCATTTT. As protein: CASSPYRGNQPQHF.

This clone was counted a single time. The chain employs TRBV6-6 and TRBJ2-5; tentative D call: TRBD2 (6 bases). CDR3 length equals 16 residues. Trimming stripped 0 bases from V and 5 bases from J, with 16 bases between. Germline values: CDR1 MNHNY, CDR2 SVGAGI (reference sequence). The CDR3 DNA is TGTGCCAGCAGTTACTCGGGCGGGGTTGTTACGGAGACCCAGTACTTC. Protein: CASSYSGGVVTETQYF.

The chain has TRBV2 and TRBJ1-2; 7 bases match TRBD1. Germline lookup yields CDR1 SNHLY and CDR2 FYNNEI. The CDR3 covers 16 residues. After removal of 4 bases from V and 2 bases from J, the junction contained 10 bases not matched to a gene. CDR3 protein: CASSGDSRTANYGYTF. The CDR3 DNA follows: TGTGCCAGCAGTGGGGACAGCCGAACAGCGAACTATGGCTACACCTTC.

The gene calls are TRBV27 and TRBJ2-6; D call uncertain. CDR1 is MNHEY and CDR2 is SMNVEV in the germline V gene (reference sequence). CDR3 length: 14 amino acids. Between the trimmed V and J ends, which lost 5 bases and 1 base, there was a span of 6 bases. For the CDR3, the DNA is TGTGCCAGCAGTACTTTTTCTGGGGCCAACGTCCTGACTTTC. It encodes CASSTFSGANVLTF.